This is a list of T cell receptor beta chains from one sample in a study of cytomegalovirus exposure and HLA in healthy donors. The table came from immunoSEQ multiplex PCR; TCRdb's copy has only in-frame clones and leaves some out. The repertoire holds some 160,000 clones, with around 77% as singletons. Sequencing was performed on PBMCs. These receptors were obtained from a woman in her 30s in good health and CMV-seronegative. CDR3s include the opening cysteine and the closing phenylalanine or tryptophan. A D gene is named only where the DNA matches it firmly. For some rows the clone size is stated as once, few or many, or as a class when expanded; others skip it.

v_call: TRBV11-2; clone_size: .; d_call: TRBD2; j_call: TRBJ2-1; cdr3_nt: TGTGCCAGCAGCTTAGGGACTAGCGTATACAATGAGCAGTTCTTC; cdr3_aa: CASSLGTSVYNEQFF
v_call: TRBV7-6; clone_size: .; d_call: .; j_call: TRBJ2-3; cdr3_nt: TGTGCCAGCAGATCTACCGGAGATACGCAGTATTTT; cdr3_aa: CASRSTGDTQYF
v_call: TRBV5-1; clone_size: .; d_call: TRBD1; j_call: TRBJ1-3; cdr3_nt: TGCGCCAGCAGCTTGGCTGGACAGGGAAAGGGAAACACCATATATTTT; cdr3_aa: CASSLAGQGKGNTIYF
v_call: TRBV12-1; clone_size: .; d_call: .; j_call: TRBJ1-5; cdr3_nt: TGTGCCAACACACTCGGACAGGGGGCTCCCTTAAATCAGCCCCAGCATTTT; cdr3_aa: CANTLGQGAPLNQPQHF
v_call: TRBV28; clone_size: .; d_call: TRBD1; j_call: TRBJ2-1; cdr3_nt: TGTGCCAGCGACACCACGGACAGGCGCTCCTACAATGAGCAGTTCTTC; cdr3_aa: CASDTTDRRSYNEQFF
v_call: TRBV29-1; clone_size: .; d_call: .; j_call: TRBJ1-5; cdr3_nt: TGCAGCCTACACGGCAGGGTCAGCAATCAGCCCCAGCATTTT; cdr3_aa: CSLHGRVSNQPQHF
v_call: TRBV19; clone_size: .; d_call: .; j_call: TRBJ2-3; cdr3_nt: TGTGCCAGTAGCGACACCGAGGGGGGGGATACGCAGTATTTT; cdr3_aa: CASSDTEGGDTQYF
v_call: TRBV7-2; clone_size: few; d_call: .; j_call: TRBJ2-2; cdr3_nt: TGTGCCAGCAGCGGAGGGCCCCACACCGGGGAGCTGTTTTTT; cdr3_aa: CASSGGPHTGELFF
v_call: TRBV5-6; clone_size: few; d_call: .; j_call: TRBJ1-1; cdr3_nt: TGTGCCAGCAGGTGGAGGGGCTCGGGAACTGAAGCTTTCTTT; cdr3_aa: CASRWRGSGTEAFF
v_call: TRBV11-2; clone_size: few; d_call: .; j_call: TRBJ2-7; cdr3_nt: TGTGCCAGCAGCTTATTATCGTGGAGCACCTACGAGCAGTACTTC; cdr3_aa: CASSLLSWSTYEQYF
v_call: TRBV4-1; clone_size: few; d_call: .; j_call: TRBJ2-1; cdr3_nt: TGCGCCAGCAGCCCCCTGGCGGGGAGCTCCTACAATGAGCAGTTCTTC; cdr3_aa: CASSPLAGSSYNEQFF
v_call: TRBV7-9; clone_size: few; d_call: TRBD1; j_call: TRBJ1-2; cdr3_nt: TGTGCCAGCAGCTTAGCTTGGCAGGGGGCAGGCTACACCTTC; cdr3_aa: CASSLAWQGAGYTF
v_call: TRBV6-1; clone_size: .; d_call: .; j_call: TRBJ1-2; cdr3_nt: TGTGCCAGCATTTGGACTGTCGGGAGTGGCTACACCTTC; cdr3_aa: CASIWTVGSGYTF
v_call: TRBV7-9; clone_size: .; d_call: .; j_call: TRBJ2-7; cdr3_nt: TGTGCCAGCAGCCCTAGTCGACGCGCCTCCTACGAGCAGTACTTC; cdr3_aa: CASSPSRRASYEQYF
v_call: TRBV6-6; clone_size: .; d_call: TRBD1; j_call: TRBJ2-1; cdr3_nt: TGTGCCAGCATTGGGGGGGGGACAGGGTCCTACAATGAGCAGTTCTTC; cdr3_aa: CASIGGGTGSYNEQFF
v_call: TRBV6-5; clone_size: .; d_call: TRBD1; j_call: TRBJ1-2; cdr3_nt: TGTGCCAGCAGTCACTGGACAGGGTTTGGGGGCTACACCTTC; cdr3_aa: CASSHWTGFGGYTF
v_call: TRBV27; clone_size: once; d_call: .; j_call: TRBJ2-7; cdr3_nt: TGTGCCAGCAGTTTAAGGGGGGGGTACGAGCAGTACTTC; cdr3_aa: CASSLRGGYEQYF
v_call: TRBV6-1; clone_size: once; d_call: .; j_call: TRBJ2-5; cdr3_nt: TGTGCCACCATAAATGACGGGCCCCCTCGGGGGACCCAGTACTTC; cdr3_aa: CATINDGPPRGTQYF
v_call: TRBV28; clone_size: .; d_call: .; j_call: TRBJ2-7; cdr3_nt: TGTGCCAGCAGTCCTGAAGCGGGTTCCTACGAGCAGTACTTC; cdr3_aa: CASSPEAGSYEQYF
v_call: TRBV19; clone_size: .; d_call: .; j_call: TRBJ2-1; cdr3_nt: TGTGCCAGTAGTATAGGGCCACGCCTTAATGAGCAGTTCTTC; cdr3_aa: CASSIGPRLNEQFF
v_call: TRBV9; clone_size: .; d_call: .; j_call: TRBJ2-1; cdr3_nt: TGTGCCAGCAGCGCTCGGTGGGCCGTCAGTGAGCAGTTCTTC; cdr3_aa: CASSARWAVSEQFF
v_call: TRBV18; clone_size: .; d_call: .; j_call: TRBJ2-2; cdr3_nt: TGTGCCAGCTCACCACCGGCTAGCGGGGAGCTGTTTTTT; cdr3_aa: CASSPPASGELFF
v_call: TRBV6-1; clone_size: .; d_call: TRBD1; j_call: TRBJ1-2; cdr3_nt: TGTGCCAGCAGCCAGGGACAGGCGTCTGGATATGGCTACACCTTC; cdr3_aa: CASSQGQASGYGYTF
v_call: TRBV7-9; clone_size: .; d_call: TRBD1; j_call: TRBJ1-4; cdr3_nt: TGTGCCAGCAGCCCCCTGCAAGGGACAGGTGCTGAAAAACTGTTTTTT; cdr3_aa: CASSPLQGTGAEKLFF
v_call: TRBV27; clone_size: .; d_call: TRBD2; j_call: TRBJ2-1; cdr3_nt: TGTGCCAGCAGTGCGACTAGCGGGATGCAGTTAGGCAATGAGCAGTTCTTC; cdr3_aa: CASSATSGMQLGNEQFF
v_call: TRBV19; clone_size: few; d_call: .; j_call: TRBJ2-2; cdr3_nt: TGTGCCTTGAACAACAGGGTCACCGGGGAGCTGTTTTTT; cdr3_aa: CALNNRVTGELFF
v_call: TRBV28; clone_size: .; d_call: .; j_call: TRBJ2-7; cdr3_nt: TGTGCCAGCAGTTTCCTGTTGTACGAGCAGTACTTC; cdr3_aa: CASSFLLYEQYF
v_call: TRBV27; clone_size: few; d_call: TRBD2; j_call: TRBJ2-2; cdr3_nt: TGTGCCAGCAGCCTTAACCGCGGGGGGGCTAACACCGGGGAGCTGTTTTTT; cdr3_aa: CASSLNRGGANTGELFF
v_call: TRBV7-9; clone_size: .; d_call: .; j_call: TRBJ1-1; cdr3_nt: TGTGCCAGCAGCCCGTTGAGTGGGAACACTGAAGCTTTCTTT; cdr3_aa: CASSPLSGNTEAFF
v_call: TRBV6-6; clone_size: .; d_call: .; j_call: TRBJ2-5; cdr3_nt: TGTGCCAGCACGGTCAATCCTCTTCGAGAGACCCAGTACTTC; cdr3_aa: CASTVNPLRETQYF
v_call: TRBV15; clone_size: few; d_call: .; j_call: TRBJ2-1; cdr3_nt: TGTGCCACCAGCAGAGGACTGGAGTACAATGAGCAGTTCTTC; cdr3_aa: CATSRGLEYNEQFF
v_call: TRBV5-1; clone_size: .; d_call: TRBD2; j_call: TRBJ2-1; cdr3_nt: TGCGCCAGCAGCCGCGGGACTAAAGAGGTGGATCAGTTCTTC; cdr3_aa: CASSRGTKEVDQFF
v_call: TRBV10-3; clone_size: .; d_call: TRBD1; j_call: TRBJ2-3; cdr3_nt: TGTGCCATCAGGCCGGGACAGGGAGCAGATACGCAGTATTTT; cdr3_aa: CAIRPGQGADTQYF
v_call: TRBV13; clone_size: .; d_call: TRBD2; j_call: TRBJ2-7; cdr3_nt: TGTGCCAGCAGCGCCTCCGGGACTAGCGGGAGAGTTGGCTACGAGCAGTACTTC; cdr3_aa: CASSASGTSGRVGYEQYF
v_call: TRBV7-2; clone_size: .; d_call: .; j_call: TRBJ1-3; cdr3_nt: TGTGCCAGCAGCTTAGACCGCGTCTCTGGAAACACCATATATTTT; cdr3_aa: CASSLDRVSGNTIYF